This paragraph reports one TCR beta chain. This record belongs to a study of shared clonotypes between healthy human individuals. Every subset's genomic DNA went evenly onto several immunoSEQ plates. Here immunoSEQ multiplex PCR was the method, and the copy in TCRdb shows in-frame clones only, minus some. The sample includes around 1,100,000 clones, roughly 80% of them seen just once. The CDR3 has 12 residues. Germline V lookup: CDR1 GTSNPN, CDR2 SVGIG (reference sequence). V was shortened by 5 bases and J by 5 bases, with 9 bases between the two germline ends. Sequenced sample: memory CD4+ T cells from PBMCs. This sample's subset: CD45RA-negative fraction. This sequence joins TRBV30 and TRBJ2-2; maybe TRBD1 (6 bases). The receptor's source is a man in his late teens or twenties in good health. Some clones in this sample may be carry-over from other donors' samples. CDR3 coding DNA: TGTGCCTGGGGACAGTCTACCGGGGAGCTGTTTTTT. This encodes CAWGQSTGELFF.